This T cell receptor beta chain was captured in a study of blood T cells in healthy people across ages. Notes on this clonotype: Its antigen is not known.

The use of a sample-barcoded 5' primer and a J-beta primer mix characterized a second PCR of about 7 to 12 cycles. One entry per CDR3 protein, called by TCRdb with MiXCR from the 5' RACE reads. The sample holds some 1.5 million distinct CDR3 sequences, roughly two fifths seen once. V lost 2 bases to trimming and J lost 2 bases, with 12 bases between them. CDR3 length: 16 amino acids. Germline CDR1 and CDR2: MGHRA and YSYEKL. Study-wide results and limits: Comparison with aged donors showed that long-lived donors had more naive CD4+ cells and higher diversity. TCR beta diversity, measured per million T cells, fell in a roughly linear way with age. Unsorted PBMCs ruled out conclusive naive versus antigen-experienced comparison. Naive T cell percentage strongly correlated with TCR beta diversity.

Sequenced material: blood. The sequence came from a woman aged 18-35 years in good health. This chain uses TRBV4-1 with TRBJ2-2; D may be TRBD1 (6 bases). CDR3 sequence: CASSQPGTRNTGELFF. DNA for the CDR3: TGCGCCAGCAGCCAACCAGGGACACGAAACACCGGGGAGCTGTTTTTT.